The entry that follows covers one T cell receptor (beta chain) sequence. Its antigen is still unknown. Naivety among CD8 cells was defined by CD45RO negativity and positive CCR7 selection, thereby excluding terminally differentiated effector memory CD45RA+ cells. These data belong to a study of shared clonotypes between healthy human individuals. Study-wide results and caveats: Owing to a small donor count, the genetic and exposure-history diversity represented was limited.

The CDR3 is made up of 14 amino acids. The V gene's germline CDR1 is SGDLS and CDR2 YYNGEE. Trimming shortened V by 1 base and J by 4 bases, and 10 bases separated the two germline ends. Execution of the assay was at deep level. Each sorted subset replicate got 200 ng genomic DNA, tens of thousands of genomes. Per the authors' pipeline: ImmunoSEQ yielded junction-only sequences lacking quality scores, so filtering differed. Sequencing was performed with immunoSEQ multiplex PCR; in TCRdb, only in-frame clones are kept and a portion is missing. For V, J and clone size, that table is used; D and trimming come from the DNA. The sample consists of some 630,000 clones, approximately 96% of them appearing once.

The gene calls are TRBV9 and TRBJ2-3; D call uncertain. The source is a woman in her 30s in good health. The sequencing input was naive CD8+ T cells sorted from blood. The CDR3 loop is CASSVFGDADTQYF. CDR3 in DNA: TGTGCCAGCAGCGTATTTGGGGATGCAGATACGCAGTATTTT.